These T cell receptor beta chains were read from a single sample in a study of circulating and synovial CD4+ cells in juvenile arthritis. The table came from immunoSEQ multiplex PCR; TCRdb's copy has only in-frame clones and leaves some out. In the table there are about 33,000 clones, about 95% of which are singletons. Sequenced input: CD4+ T cells from blood. The source is a human donor with juvenile idiopathic arthritis. CDR3s include the opening cysteine and the closing phenylalanine or tryptophan. A D gene is named only where the DNA matches it firmly. Expanded clones are given a class, and other clones once, few, many or no size at all.

J | D | V | size | CDR3 | DNA
TRBJ2-5 | TRBD2 | TRBV9 | - | CASSDDSGSWETQYF | TGTGCCAGCAGCGACGATAGCGGGAGTTGGGAGACCCAGTACTTC
TRBJ2-3 | - | TRBV6-5 | once | CASSPAGSGTDTQYF | TGTGCCAGCAGTCCTGCTGGTTCGGGGACAGATACGCAGTATTTT
TRBJ1-3 | - | TRBV10-2 | once | CASSESLQTGNTIYF | TGCGCCAGCAGTGAGTCGCTACAGACTGGAAACACCATATATTTT
TRBJ2-1 | TRBD2 | TRBV4-3 | - | CASSQDLDSGRTGALEQFF | TGCGCCAGCAGCCAAGATCTGGATAGCGGGAGAACCGGGGCCCTTGAGCAGTTCTTC
TRBJ2-7 | TRBD2 | TRBV18 | - | CASSPSGRAHEQYF | TGTGCCAGCTCCCCAAGCGGGAGGGCCCACGAGCAGTACTTC
TRBJ2-2 | TRBD1 | TRBV19 | - | CASSIWTGSGELFF | TGTGCCAGTAGTATTTGGACAGGGTCCGGGGAGCTGTTTTTT
TRBJ2-3 | - | TRBV4-1 | - | CASSQVSANEGDTQYF | TGCGCCAGCAGCCAAGTCTCAGCTAATGAGGGAGATACGCAGTATTTT
TRBJ1-1 | - | TRBV18 | - | CASSPGQGGTEAFF | TGTGCCAGCTCACCCGGACAAGGGGGAACTGAAGCTTTCTTT
TRBJ1-1 | - | TRBV18 | - | CASYDMANTEAFF | TGTGCCAGTTACGACATGGCGAACACTGAAGCTTTCTTT
TRBJ2-5 | - | TRBV7-3 | - | CASSRTGGGLQETQYF | TGTGCCAGCAGCCGTACCGGAGGGGGCCTCCAAGAGACCCAGTACTTC
TRBJ1-5 | - | TRBV18 | - | CASSPTQGIGQPQHF | TGTGCCAGCTCACCTACACAGGGAATAGGGCAGCCCCAGCATTTT
TRBJ2-7 | TRBD2 | TRBV7-2 | - | CASSGTSGNRDEQYF | TGTGCCAGCAGCGGAACTAGCGGGAACCGGGACGAGCAGTACTTC
TRBJ1-6 | - | TRBV7-6 | - | CASRAFTDSPLHF | TGTGCCAGCAGAGCCTTTACGGATTCACCCCTCCACTTT
TRBJ1-6 | - | TRBV7-9 | once | CATTGSNSPLHF | TGTGCCACAACAGGGAGCAATTCACCCCTCCACTTT
TRBJ2-7 | TRBD2 | TRBV5-1 | - | CASSFASGYEQYF | TGCGCCAGCAGCTTCGCTAGCGGCTACGAGCAGTACTTC
TRBJ2-7 | TRBD2 | TRBV5-4 | - | CASSATSGRGSEQYF | TGTGCCAGCAGCGCTACTAGCGGGAGGGGGAGTGAGCAGTACTTC
TRBJ2-1 | - | TRBV15 | - | CATSRLAVDNEQFF | TGTGCCACCAGCAGACTAGCTGTTGACAATGAGCAGTTCTTC
TRBJ1-4 | - | TRBV7-9 | - | CASSLGQGGLALF | TGTGCCAGCAGCTTAGGCCAGGGTGGTCTTGCCCTCTTT
TRBJ2-5 | - | TRBV7-2 | - | CASSFPGEPKETQYF | TGTGCCAGCAGCTTCCCGGGGGAGCCCAAAGAGACCCAGTACTTC
TRBJ1-3 | TRBD1 | TRBV7-9 | few | CASSGQGMPGNTIYF | TGTGCCAGCAGCGGACAGGGAATGCCTGGAAACACCATATATTTT
TRBJ2-1 | - | TRBV19 | - | CASSITSLGVSLTFNEQFF | TGTGCCAGTAGTATAACATCCCTAGGGGTGTCTCTTACTTTCAATGAGCAGTTCTTC
TRBJ2-1 | TRBD2 | TRBV7-8 | - | CASSLAPSGRHNEQFF | TGTGCCAGCAGCTTAGCGCCTAGCGGGAGACACAATGAGCAGTTCTTC
TRBJ2-1 | TRBD2 | TRBV4-2 | - | CASSQDGGAGVGEQFF | TGTGCCAGCAGCCAAGACGGGGGAGCGGGAGTCGGTGAGCAGTTCTTC
TRBJ2-7 | - | TRBV5-1 | - | CASSRPERAPYEQYF | TGCGCCAGCAGCCGGCCCGAGCGGGCCCCCTACGAGCAGTACTTC
TRBJ2-1 | TRBD1 | TRBV11-2 | - | CASSADRENEQFF | TGTGCCAGCAGCGCGGACAGGGAGAATGAGCAGTTCTTC
TRBJ2-7 | - | TRBV4-3 | - | CASSQDLQRASEQYF | TGCGCCAGCAGCCAAGATCTGCAGCGGGCGAGTGAGCAGTACTTC
TRBJ2-2 | - | TRBV28 | - | CASSSGTGELFF | TGTGCCAGCAGCAGCGGGACCGGGGAGCTGTTTTTT
TRBJ1-5 | TRBD1 | TRBV28 | - | CASSRRQGYSNQPQHF | TGTGCCAGCAGCCGTAGACAGGGATATAGCAATCAGCCCCAGCATTTT
TRBJ2-3 | - | TRBV4-1 | - | CASSQVSNTDTQYF | TGCGCCAGCAGCCAAGTTTCCAACACAGATACGCAGTATTTT
TRBJ1-2 | TRBD1 | TRBV20-1 | - | CSATTGGGYTF | TGCAGTGCTACCACAGGGGGTGGCTACACCTTC
TRBJ1-1 | - | TRBV7-2 | - | CASSLEVWGQAFF | TGTGCCAGCAGCTTAGAAGTGTGGGGGCAAGCTTTCTTT
TRBJ1-2 | TRBD1 | TRBV11-3 | - | CASSLTGSVGYTF | TGTGCCAGCAGCCTGACAGGGTCGGTTGGCTACACCTTC
TRBJ2-4 | TRBD1 | TRBV7-2 | - | CASSLEGTEKNIQYF | TGTGCCAGCAGCTTAGAAGGGACAGAAAAAAACATTCAGTACTTC
TRBJ2-1 | TRBD2 | TRBV19 | - | CASSPSSGGFYNEQFF | TGTGCCAGTAGTCCTTCTAGCGGGGGGTTTTACAATGAGCAGTTCTTC
TRBJ1-5 | TRBD1 | TRBV7-9 | - | CASSLGGQGMYQPQHF | TGTGCCAGCAGCTTAGGGGGACAGGGTATGTATCAGCCCCAGCATTTT
TRBJ1-5 | - | TRBV19 | few | CASSPDWNQPQHF | TGTGCCAGTAGCCCCGACTGGAATCAGCCCCAGCATTTT
TRBJ2-2 | - | TRBV19 | - | CASSQRGRDGELFF | TGTGCCAGTAGTCAGAGGGGGCGGGACGGGGAGCTGTTTTTT
TRBJ1-2 | - | TRBV11-2 | - | CASSLDRNYGYTF | TGTGCCAGCAGCTTAGACAGGAACTATGGCTACACCTTC
TRBJ2-7 | TRBD2 | TRBV28 | - | CASRAGASYEQYF | TGTGCCAGCAGAGCGGGAGCTAGCTACGAGCAGTACTTC
TRBJ1-4 | TRBD1 | TRBV2 | once | CASSEDRGRPEKLFF | TGTGCCAGCAGTGAAGACAGGGGGCGCCCTGAAAAACTGTTTTTT
TRBJ2-2 | TRBD1 | TRBV5-1 | - | CASCTGGVGTGELFF | TGCGCCAGCTGCACAGGGGGCGTAGGCACCGGGGAGCTGTTTTTT
TRBJ2-2 | - | TRBV4-3 | - | CASSQDRGLAAGELFF | TGCGCCAGCAGCCAAGATCGCGGATTGGCTGCCGGGGAGCTGTTTTTT
TRBJ1-5 | TRBD1 | TRBV19 | - | CASSILGGQVLSNQPQHF | TGTGCCAGTAGTATACTAGGGGGACAGGTCCTCAGCAATCAGCCCCAGCATTTT
TRBJ2-3 | TRBD2 | TRBV15 | - | CATSRVSGITDTQYF | TGTGCCACCAGCAGAGTTAGCGGGATCACAGATACGCAGTATTTT
TRBJ2-5 | - | TRBV5-1 | - | CASSLLGGREETQYF | TGCGCCAGCAGCTTGTTGGGTGGCAGGGAAGAGACCCAGTACTTC
TRBJ2-7 | TRBD1 | TRBV18 | - | CASSPVGTGHEQYF | TGTGCCAGCTCACCCGTCGGGACAGGGCACGAGCAGTACTTC
TRBJ2-7 | TRBD2 | TRBV27 | - | CASSLGGGTSEYF | TGTGCCAGCAGTTTAGGCGGCGGGACTAGCGAGTACTTC
TRBJ1-5 | - | TRBV4-1 | - | CASSQVRQGYQPQHF | TGCGCCAGCAGCCAAGTGCGTCAGGGATATCAGCCCCAGCATTTT
TRBJ2-5 | - | TRBV5-6 | - | CASSLNLPWGWETQYF | TGTGCCAGCAGCTTAAATTTGCCCTGGGGCTGGGAGACCCAGTACTTC
TRBJ2-1 | - | TRBV27 | - | CASSSSAGVEQFF | TGTGCCAGCAGTTCCTCGGCCGGGGTAGAGCAGTTCTTC